This TCR beta chain was obtained from a study of graft-versus-host responses after intestinal transplantation. V was cut by 0 bases and J by 2 bases, with 17 bases left in between. Per germline, CDR1 SQVTM and CDR2 ANQGSEA. The CDR3 has 16 amino acids. Method: immunoSEQ multiplex PCR; TCRdb's copy keeps in-frame clones and lacks some. Here the sample spans several thousand clones, around 80% being singletons. Study-wide results and caveats: Marrow from the recipient contained GvH clones, some of which had appeared first in ileum or blood.

Graft samples were processed, releasing intraepithelial and lamina propria lymphocytes. This clone has just one count. Its cognate antigen is unknown. The sequence came from a human patient who received an intestinal transplant, so some T cells may come from the graft donor. The starting material was ileum tissue, obtained roughly 230 days after intestinal transplant. The chain recombines TRBV29-1 with TRBJ2-7; perhaps TRBD1 as D (5 bases). In nucleotides, the CDR3 is TGCAGCGTTGAAGACCGTCAGGGCACAAAGGCCTACGAGCAGTACTTC. Amino acid sequence: CSVEDRQGTKAYEQYF.